The 3 T cell receptor beta chains in this list originate from one sample, sequenced in a study of radiation and T cells in renal cell carcinoma. Generated by immunoSEQ multiplex PCR, the TCRdb table keeps only in-frame clones and is missing some. The sample records roughly 100,000 clones, approximately 86% being singletons. The time point denotes: baseline pretreatment blood. The sample's treatment: 15 Gy SBRT to primary tumor, nephrectomy 4 weeks later. Sequences were derived from blood, sampled from a patient whose treatment included radiotherapy and nephrectomy. The receptors were sampled from a middle-aged man with renal cell carcinoma.

The rearrangement joins TRBV5-4 to TRBJ2-5; 12 bases are a match to TRBD2. This CDR3 has 16 amino acids. V shed 5 bases, J shed 2 bases, and the junction held 7 bases outside the gene matches. The germline V gene has CDR1 SGHNT and CDR2 YYREEE (reference sequence). CDR3 sequence reads: CASRKGLAGPQETQYF. The CDR3, as DNA: TGTGCCAGCAGAAAAGGACTAGCGGGACCTCAAGAGACCCAGTACTTC.

V and J are TRBV28 and TRBJ2-7; D is uncertain. V dropped 3 bases and J dropped 2 bases, with 8 bases sitting between them. The CDR3 runs to 13 residues. The germline V gene encodes CDR1 MDHEN and CDR2 SYDVKM. DNA of the CDR3: TGTGCCAGCAGTTTCGATACCGCCTACGAGCAGTACTTC. Its protein product is CASSFDTAYEQYF.

V and J are TRBV19 and TRBJ1-5, with D possibly being TRBD1 (5 bases). Germline values: CDR1 LNHDA, CDR2 SQIVND (reference sequence). The CDR3 sequence is 16 residues long. V lost 9 bases, J lost 3 bases, and 21 bases lay in between. The CDR3, as DNA: TGTGCCAGCAGCGAGGAAAGAACAGGATCCAATCAGCCCCAGCATTTT. This gives the protein CASSEERTGSNQPQHF.